Listed below are T cell receptor beta chains from one sample, sequenced in a study of blood T cell repertoires in COVID-19. Method: immunoSEQ multiplex PCR; TCRdb's copy keeps in-frame clones and lacks some. The data contain roughly 120,000 clones, 86% of them singletons. Sequencing input: peripheral blood. The receptor set was obtained from a human donor in a cohort sampled during active COVID-19. Each CDR3 is given with its conserved first and last residue. Each record gives: V gene, clone size, CDR3 protein. Clone size is stated in some rows and not others, as once, few, many or a class when expanded.

TRBV29-1,.,CSVRQGNYGYTF
TRBV4-3,few,CASSKAWQGRSGELFF
TRBV7-8,.,CASSLATGDQPQHF
TRBV5-4,.,CASSFIPSDEQYF
TRBV18,.,CASSGASGNQPQHF
TRBV7-8,.,CASSPGDRGYLLDQPQHF
TRBV4-3,.,CASSQVPGADTGELFF
TRBV19,.,CASSTSGVMNTEAFF
TRBV29-1,.,CSVVLRDSTYEQYF
TRBV19,few,CASSGKGGRVTEAFF
TRBV4-1,.,CASSQVYQGRHVPLHF
TRBV19,.,CASRDIAGGVNNEQFF
TRBV7-9,many,CASSPSELNYGYTF
TRBV14,.,CASSRLTGENEAFF
TRBV14,.,CASSPQGISGNTIYF
TRBV7-8,.,CASSPDREAYEQYF
TRBV5-1,.,CASSLLAGSTDTQYF
TRBV7-2,once,CASSLYGDYGYTF
TRBV28,.,CASSRPGTVNNEQFF
TRBV9,.,CASSPGGSGANVLTF
TRBV5-1,.,CASSSRQGGWTEAFF
TRBV4-2,.,CASSHHSSEDEQYF
TRBV6-5,.,CASSSGTGSSYEQYF
TRBV11-2,few,CASSLEGGANSPLHF
TRBV2,.,CASATGNGNTIYF
TRBV5-1,.,CASSLPLSGANVLTF
TRBV27,.,CASSPGTGDSPLHF
TRBV10-1,once,CASSESVGVWETQYF
TRBV28,few,CASSRVREGQPQHF
TRBV30,.,CAWRDPPGQRVYGYTF
TRBV6-5,.,CASIAGGAGNTIYF
TRBV18,.,CASSPLGQGNDEQYF
TRBV5-4,.,CASSLGTSGSNEQFF
TRBV9,.,CASSVAPFRGGGGYTF
TRBV12-3/TRBV12-4,.,CASRGTGNTEAFF
TRBV7-8,.,CASSPGTGKETQYF
TRBV27,.,CASSLEGSRSSYNSPLHF
TRBV29-1,.,CSVKTGDSNQPQHF
TRBV5-4,.,CASSHTDRANNEQFF
TRBV7-9,.,CASRPPWDLLYNEQFF
TRBV27,.,CASSSHPDSNQPQHF
TRBV9,.,CASSLGTGVGSSNQPQHF
TRBV6-5,.,CASSYSSGQGAYEQYF
TRBV5-1,.,CASSSTGGTEAFF
TRBV7-2,once,CASSPLSRELEKLFF
TRBV6-5,.,CASSYGQNEQFF
TRBV11-2,.,CASSPRDSSYTF
TRBV5-1,.,CASSPARGNSGYTF
TRBV3-1/TRBV3-2,few,CASSQGQTYGYTF
TRBV4-3,.,CASSQDSRVGGEAFF
TRBV5-3,.,CARSLGLAGVVSYNEQFF
TRBV6-5,once,CASRIQTVADTQYF
TRBV2,few,CASNPGQEIGNTIYF
TRBV6-2/TRBV6-3,once,CASSYGPDNVDSPLHF
TRBV14,.,CASTFGGLSSYNEQFF
TRBV27,.,CASSYRMIAGGWGTDTQYF
TRBV4-3,.,CASSQEHRGYEQYF